These T cell receptor beta chains were read from a single sample in a study of naive and memory T cell subsets. From the UMI-ligation and nested PCR reads, TCRdb called clonotypes with MiXCR, one entry per CDR3 protein. The sample has 100,000 to 150,000 distinct CDR3 sequences; around a third are singletons. The sample was central memory CD4+ T cells from blood. The receptors derive from a human donor in good health. Each CDR3 is given with its conserved first and last residue. A D gene is named only where the DNA matches it firmly.

cdr3_aa: CASSLLRGLGVTQYF
d_call: TRBD2
j_call: TRBJ2-5
v_call: TRBV28

cdr3_aa: CATSPGQNSYEQYF
d_call: -
j_call: TRBJ2-7
v_call: TRBV24-1

cdr3_aa: CSAKGLRTDTQYF
d_call: -
j_call: TRBJ2-3
v_call: TRBV20-1

cdr3_aa: CASSRGLAGGTEQFF
d_call: TRBD2
j_call: TRBJ2-1
v_call: TRBV11-3

cdr3_aa: CASSSLRGRDVYEQYF
d_call: TRBD1
j_call: TRBJ2-7
v_call: TRBV16

cdr3_aa: CASSRRGTNTEAFF
d_call: -
j_call: TRBJ1-1
v_call: TRBV12-3/TRBV12-4

cdr3_aa: CSARQTGVEQYF
d_call: TRBD1
j_call: TRBJ2-7
v_call: TRBV20-1

cdr3_aa: CASSPRTGGVGEQFF
d_call: TRBD1
j_call: TRBJ2-1
v_call: TRBV9

cdr3_aa: CASSLGLQEVEPQHF
d_call: -
j_call: TRBJ1-5
v_call: TRBV5-1

cdr3_aa: CASSPLKGAVTGELFF
d_call: -
j_call: TRBJ2-2
v_call: TRBV5-1

cdr3_aa: CASSETGGTNEKLFF
d_call: TRBD1
j_call: TRBJ1-4
v_call: TRBV12-3/TRBV12-4

cdr3_aa: CASSLGLAGLSDTQYF
d_call: TRBD2
j_call: TRBJ2-3
v_call: TRBV28

cdr3_aa: CSARGRGSAGTGELFF
d_call: -
j_call: TRBJ2-2
v_call: TRBV20-1

cdr3_aa: CSVDDRAKETQYF
d_call: -
j_call: TRBJ2-5
v_call: TRBV29-1

cdr3_aa: CASSAPPGTGGSLEEKLFF
d_call: TRBD1
j_call: TRBJ1-4
v_call: TRBV9

cdr3_aa: CATSRDIRESEQYF
d_call: -
j_call: TRBJ2-7
v_call: TRBV15

cdr3_aa: CASSEGRYYGYTF
d_call: -
j_call: TRBJ1-2
v_call: TRBV6-1

cdr3_aa: CASSLNLAGGNEQFF
d_call: TRBD2
j_call: TRBJ2-1
v_call: TRBV7-6

cdr3_aa: CASKLGTGGKNYNEQFF
d_call: TRBD2
j_call: TRBJ2-1
v_call: TRBV5-4

cdr3_aa: CASSPWTDSNQPQHF
d_call: -
j_call: TRBJ1-5
v_call: TRBV7-8

cdr3_aa: CASSYLENTEAFF
d_call: -
j_call: TRBJ1-1
v_call: TRBV6-2/TRBV6-3

cdr3_aa: CSARTGEGHGYTF
d_call: TRBD1
j_call: TRBJ1-2
v_call: TRBV29-1

cdr3_aa: CASSPGRGYTGELFF
d_call: -
j_call: TRBJ2-2
v_call: TRBV11-2

cdr3_aa: CASSPTQRGNNEQFF
d_call: -
j_call: TRBJ2-1
v_call: TRBV7-6

cdr3_aa: CSAADRTGNEQFF
d_call: -
j_call: TRBJ2-1
v_call: TRBV20-1

cdr3_aa: CASSSTGSGGPTDTQYF
d_call: TRBD2
j_call: TRBJ2-3
v_call: TRBV5-4

cdr3_aa: CSATFYEQYF
d_call: -
j_call: TRBJ2-7
v_call: TRBV20-1

cdr3_aa: CASSLGGWDEKLFF
d_call: -
j_call: TRBJ1-4
v_call: TRBV28

cdr3_aa: CASSKGQSYNEQFF
d_call: TRBD1
j_call: TRBJ2-1
v_call: TRBV5-1

cdr3_aa: CASSVISGSFTGELFF
d_call: TRBD2
j_call: TRBJ2-2
v_call: TRBV9

cdr3_aa: CASSQDAQGAKTQYF
d_call: TRBD1
j_call: TRBJ2-5
v_call: TRBV3-1

cdr3_aa: CASSESRGGRTDTQYF
d_call: -
j_call: TRBJ2-3
v_call: TRBV25-1

cdr3_aa: CSAKPNSGSSYNEQFF
d_call: TRBD2
j_call: TRBJ2-1
v_call: TRBV20-1

cdr3_aa: CASSYSSGSTDTQYF
d_call: -
j_call: TRBJ2-3
v_call: TRBV6-5

cdr3_aa: CASSSFRGPSNYGYTF
d_call: TRBD1
j_call: TRBJ1-2
v_call: TRBV28

cdr3_aa: CASSLQDSNQPQHF
d_call: -
j_call: TRBJ1-5
v_call: TRBV5-1

cdr3_aa: CSVARREGRNEQFF
d_call: TRBD2
j_call: TRBJ2-1
v_call: TRBV29-1

cdr3_aa: CASGRVQAGELFF
d_call: -
j_call: TRBJ2-2
v_call: TRBV6-2/TRBV6-3

cdr3_aa: CATSDPGQMKTQYF
d_call: -
j_call: TRBJ2-5
v_call: TRBV24-1

cdr3_aa: CASSKNFSRDDSNQPQHF
d_call: -
j_call: TRBJ1-5
v_call: TRBV21-1

cdr3_aa: CASTVWGSSNQPQHF
d_call: -
j_call: TRBJ1-5
v_call: TRBV12-3/TRBV12-4

cdr3_aa: CASKYGGRETQYF
d_call: -
j_call: TRBJ2-5
v_call: TRBV28

cdr3_aa: CASSLSGTRSETQYF
d_call: TRBD2
j_call: TRBJ2-5
v_call: TRBV5-4